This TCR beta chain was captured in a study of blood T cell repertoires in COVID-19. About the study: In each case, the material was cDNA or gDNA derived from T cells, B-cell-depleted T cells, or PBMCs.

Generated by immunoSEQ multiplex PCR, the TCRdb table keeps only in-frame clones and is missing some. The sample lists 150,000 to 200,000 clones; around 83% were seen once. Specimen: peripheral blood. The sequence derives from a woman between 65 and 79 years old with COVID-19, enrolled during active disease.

CDR3 sequence reads: CSAIEESTQYF. Here the CDR3 DNA reads TGCAGTGCTATTGAGGAGTCTACGCAGTATTTT. This rearrangement joins TRBV20-1 to TRBJ2-3; D unresolved. The length of the CDR3 is 11 residues. Germline assignment: CDR1 DFQATT and CDR2 SNEGSKA (reference sequence). The germline V and J ends were trimmed by 4 bases and 8 bases, with 10 bases remaining between them.